The clone carrying this TCR beta chain has a count of ten or more. What it binds is not known. Gene names refer to mouse genes. From the germline J gene comes the end of the CDR3, since the read stops 4 residues before it. The data were taken from a study of CD8+ T cells in alopecia areata. Study details: Skin grafts from roughly 6-13-month-old C3H/HeJ donors with spontaneous alopecia were placed on 7-10-week-old female C3H/HeJ mice. Findings and caveats of the study: In lesional scalp, particularly from alopecia totalis/universalis, clonality was higher than in normal scalp. TCR sharing across patients was less clear than in mice, possibly HLA-related. Sequencing of scalp tissue also captures the resident alphabeta T cells of normal skin.

In each case, RNA was isolated and then reverse transcribed into cDNA as the sequencing template. Clones were sequenced by immunoSEQ multiplex PCR, and TCRdb holds only the in-frame ones, with some missing. The sample is made up of some 2,500 clones, none counted only once. Germline lookup yields CDR1 NNHDY and CDR2 SYVADS. The CDR3 extends over 15 amino acids. With V trimmed by 5 bases and J by 0 bases, 2 bases remained unmatched. This receptor was taken from a C3H/HeJ mouse with alopecia areata. MHC haplotype here: H2-k. The sequenced sample was lesional skin. The chain recombines TRBV13-3 with TRBJ2-3, with 11 nucleotides matching TRBD2. The covered CDR3 bases are TGTGCCAGCAGGGGGACTGGGGGTAGTGCAGAA. Protein: CASRGTGGSAE. The CDR3 in its entirety is CASRGTGGSAETLYF.